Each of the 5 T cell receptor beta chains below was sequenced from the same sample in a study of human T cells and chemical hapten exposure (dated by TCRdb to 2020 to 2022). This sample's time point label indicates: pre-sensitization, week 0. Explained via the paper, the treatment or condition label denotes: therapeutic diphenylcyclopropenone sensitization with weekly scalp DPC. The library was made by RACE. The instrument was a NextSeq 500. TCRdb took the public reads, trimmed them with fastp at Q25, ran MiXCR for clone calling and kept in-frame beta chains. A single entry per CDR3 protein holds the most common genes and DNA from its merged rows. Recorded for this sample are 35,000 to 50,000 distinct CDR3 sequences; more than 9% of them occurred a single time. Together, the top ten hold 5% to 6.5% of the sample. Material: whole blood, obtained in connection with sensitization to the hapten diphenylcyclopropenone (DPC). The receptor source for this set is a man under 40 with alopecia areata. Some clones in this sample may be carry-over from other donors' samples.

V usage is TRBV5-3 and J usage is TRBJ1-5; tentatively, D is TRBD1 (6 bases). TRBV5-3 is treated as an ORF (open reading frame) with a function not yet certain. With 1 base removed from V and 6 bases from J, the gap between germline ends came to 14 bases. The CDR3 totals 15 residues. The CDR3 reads CARSLFAGGTQPQHF. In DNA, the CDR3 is TGTGCCAGAAGCTTGTTTGCGGGGGGCACTCAGCCCCAGCATTTT.

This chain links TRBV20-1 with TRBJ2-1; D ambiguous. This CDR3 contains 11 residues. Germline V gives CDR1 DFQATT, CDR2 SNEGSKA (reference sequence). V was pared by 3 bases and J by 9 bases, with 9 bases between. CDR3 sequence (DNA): TGCAGTGCTAGTAGTAGATCTGAGCAGTTCTTC. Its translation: CSASSRSEQFF.

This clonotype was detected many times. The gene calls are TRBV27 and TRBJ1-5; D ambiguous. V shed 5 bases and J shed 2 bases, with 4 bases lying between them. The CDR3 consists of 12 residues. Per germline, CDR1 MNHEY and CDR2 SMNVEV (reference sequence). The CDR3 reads CASSKGNQPQHF. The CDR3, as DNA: TGTGCCAGCAGTAAGGGCAATCAGCCCCAGCATTTT.

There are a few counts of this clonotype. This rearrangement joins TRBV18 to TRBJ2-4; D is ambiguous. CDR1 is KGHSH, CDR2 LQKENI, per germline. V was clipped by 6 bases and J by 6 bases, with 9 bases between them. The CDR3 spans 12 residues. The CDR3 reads CASSPSSNIQYF. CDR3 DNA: TGTGCCAGCTCCCCGTCCTCAAACATTCAGTACTTC.

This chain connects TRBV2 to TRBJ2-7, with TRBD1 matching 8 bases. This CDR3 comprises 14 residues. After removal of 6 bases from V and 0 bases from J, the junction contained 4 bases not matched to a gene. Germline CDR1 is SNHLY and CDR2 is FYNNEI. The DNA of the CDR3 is TGTGCCAGCAGGGGGGACAGGTCCTCCTACGAGCAGTACGTC. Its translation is CASRGDRSSYEQYV.